This record concerns one TCR beta chain sequence. This sample stems from a study of blood T cell repertoires in COVID-19. The overall study: The cDNA or gDNA used as material had been derived from T cells, B-cell-depleted T cells, or PBMCs.

Per the authors' pipeline: Amplification from reference gene primers served as the basis for estimated nucleated cell counts. The method was immunoSEQ multiplex PCR; TCRdb's version includes in-frame clones alone and lacks a portion of them. V, J and clone size are taken as reported in that table, and D and trimming were inferred from the DNA itself. The sample holds some 380,000 clones, 87% seen once. Participants were aged about 18 to 90 years, lived in 20 to 30 US areas, and enrolled virtually. Before being deemed recovered, Cohort 3 donors had two negative PCRs, clearance, or symptom resolution. The CDR3 is made up of 16 amino acids. Germline V gives CDR1 LGHNA, CDR2 YNFKEQ. Trimming removed 0 bases at V and 5 bases at J, with 17 bases between.

Sequenced sample: PBMCs or T cells enriched from blood (not recorded which). This receptor was taken from a young man who had recovered from COVID-19. The rearrangement joins TRBV4-2 to TRBJ2-7; a weak D match, TRBD2 (5 bases). The CDR3 region has the DNA TGTGCCAGCAGCCAAGAAGGTCGCCCCGGGGTGCACGAGCAGTACTTC. Protein product: CASSQEGRPGVHEQYF.